The 27 T cell receptor beta chains below all came from one sample that was sequenced in a study of vaccination and CD4 T cells after COVID-19. No cognate antigen is known for these TCRs. Time point here: late sampling 161 to 241 days after vaccination in a few convalescent patients. Treatment specified: approximately 9-day PBMC culture with coronavirus spike peptide pools or control peptides (ViraFEST assay). With the Oncomine TCR Beta short-read assay, DNA from cultured CD4+ T cells was sequenced. TCRdb re-analysed the PCR reads in MiXCR, keeping a single row per CDR3 protein. This sample carries around 16,000 distinct CDR3 sequences, 54% of them seen once, and the ten largest clones take 16%. The source material was CD4+ T cells from blood, cultured in vitro, sampled about 7 months after SARS-CoV-2 vaccination. These TCRs come from a human donor who had recovered from COVID-19.

CDR3 in amino acids: CAIRTSGSSTDTQYF. The DNA for the CDR3 is TGTGCCATCAGGACTAGCGGATCTAGCACAGATACGCAGTATTTT. This chain links TRBV10-3 with TRBJ2-3, with 9 bases that match TRBD2. The CDR3 consists of 15 residues. CDR1 and CDR2 (germline): ENHRY, SYGVKD. V lost 6 bases to trimming and J lost 0 bases; unmatched junction nucleotides: 4.

The chain links TRBV6-1 to TRBJ2-7; TRBD2 matches at 7 bases. The CDR3 length is 14 residues. Trimming cost V 8 bases and J 5 bases; bases outside gene matches: 12. The germline gives CDR1 MNHNS, CDR2 SASEGT. This chain's CDR3 is CASRRTSRLHEQYF. The DNA of the CDR3 is TGTGCCAGCCGAAGGACTAGTCGGCTTCACGAGCAGTACTTC.

The chain links TRBV24-1 to TRBJ2-1; 9 bases agree with TRBD2. The CDR3 consists of 16 residues. J gave up 8 bases and V 3 bases, and 10 bases lay outside the gene matches. Germline CDR1 and CDR2: KGHDR and SFDVKD. The CDR3 protein is CATSDGGGRAWDEQFF. In nucleotides, the CDR3 is TGTGCCACCAGTGATGGGGGCGGGAGGGCCTGGGATGAGCAGTTCTTC.

V gene TRBV6-2 or TRBV6-3 combines with J gene TRBJ2-7, with D possibly matching TRBD2 (6 bases). Trimming left V 3 bases short and J 6 bases short, with 12 bases between. The CDR3 contains 13 residues. In germline, CDR1 is MNHEY, CDR2 SVGEGT. CDR3 sequence reads: CASSYCLACEQYF. The CDR3 DNA is TGTGCCAGCAGTTATTGCCTAGCGTGCGAGCAGTACTTC.

Only a few counts were recorded for this clonotype. The V call is TRBV20-1, the J call TRBJ1-1; D uncertain. Germline CDR1 is DFQATT and CDR2 is SNEGSKA (reference sequence). The CDR3 is made up of 12 amino acids. Trimming pared 3 bases from V and 10 bases from J, leaving 15 bases between. CDR3 protein: CSARSGGRGAFF. The CDR3 DNA is TGCAGTGCTAGGTCCGGAGGACGAGGAGCTTTCTTT.

CDR3 protein: CSARSVGGQTQYF. CDR3 DNA: TGCAGTGCTAGAAGTGTAGGGGGGCAGACCCAGTACTTC. This sequence joins TRBV20-1 and TRBJ2-5, with D perhaps matching TRBD1 or TRBD2 (6 bases each). V was pared by 2 bases and J by 6 bases, with 13 bases between. Germline assignment: CDR1 DFQATT and CDR2 SNEGSKA (reference sequence). This CDR3 has 13 amino acids.

The rearrangement links TRBV5-4 to TRBJ2-7, with no clear D. The germline gives CDR1 SGHNT, CDR2 YYREEE (reference sequence). CDR3 length: 17 residues. Trimming took off 4 bases at V and 2 bases at J, with 22 bases between the two ends. The CDR3: CASSSGPGRSLAYEQYF. The CDR3 DNA is TGTGCCAGCAGCAGTGGCCCCGGCAGGAGCCTAGCCTACGAGCAGTACTTC.

This chain uses TRBV6-1 with TRBJ2-5, with 9 bases matching TRBD2. The CDR3 length is 15 residues. Unmatched junction bases numbered 12, after V lost 6 bases and J lost 7 bases. From germline, CDR1 is MNHNS and CDR2 SASEGT. The CDR3 DNA is TGTGCCAGCAGAGTTGGAAGCGGGAGGAGCTCGACCCAGTACTTC. It specifies CASRVGSGRSSTQYF.

The CDR3: CSARGTGSVGQPQHF. CDR3 coding DNA: TGCAGTGCTAGAGGGACAGGGTCCGTCGGACAGCCCCAGCATTTT. This chain uses TRBV20-1 with TRBJ1-5; 8 nucleotides match TRBD1. CDR1 is DFQATT, CDR2 SNEGSKA, per germline (reference sequence). This CDR3 is built from 15 residues. The junction had 9 bases not matched to a gene; V was cut back by 1 base and J by 7 bases.

The gene calls are TRBV7-2 and TRBJ2-7; tentative D call: TRBD1 (5 bases). This CDR3 is built from 13 residues. V lost 1 base and J lost 3, with 7 bases in between. The germline V gene has CDR1 SGHTA and CDR2 FQGNSA. The CDR3 nucleotides read TGTGCCAGCAGCTTAGGGACACGCTACGAGCAGTACTTC. It specifies CASSLGTRYEQYF.

This clonotype was seen more than once but under ten times. This chain connects TRBV7-2 to TRBJ2-1; 9 positions agree with TRBD1. This CDR3 has 16 amino acids. V lost 10 bases and J lost 7; bases outside the gene matches: 17. The germline V gene encodes CDR1 SGHTA and CDR2 FQGNSA. This CDR3 is CATHELDRGFLNEQFF. The CDR3 DNA follows: TGTGCCACCCACGAACTAGACAGGGGGTTTTTGAATGAGCAGTTCTTC.

The CDR3 loop reads CSASTPDRAYNSPLHF. CDR3 nucleotide sequence: TGCAGTGCTAGTACCCCCGACAGGGCCTATAATTCACCCCTCCACTTT. The chain employs TRBV20-1 and TRBJ1-6, with 7 bases matching TRBD1. V gave up 3 bases and J gave up 2 bases; unmatched junction bases: 7. Germline CDR1 is DFQATT and CDR2 is SNEGSKA (reference sequence). The CDR3 is made up of 16 amino acids.

This chain connects TRBV5-4 to TRBJ1-2; a possible D gene is TRBD1 (5 bases). V was shortened by 3 bases and J by 4 bases, with 16 bases between the two germline ends. Germline CDR1 reads SGHNT; CDR2 reads YYREEE (reference sequence). This CDR3 contains 15 residues. The CDR3 sequence: CASSSPNDRVYGYTF. The CDR3 region has the DNA TGTGCCAGCAGCTCTCCAAACGACAGAGTCTATGGCTACACCTTC. Filled out from reference TRBV5-4 and TRBJ1-2, the complete variable domain reads ETGVTQSPTHLIKTRGQQVTLRCSSQSGHNTVSWYQQALGQGPQFIFQYYREEENGRGNFPPRFSGLQFPNYSSELNVNALELDDSALYLCASSSPNDRVYGYTFGSGTRLTVV.

This clonotype was observed a handful of times. The rearrangement links TRBV15 to TRBJ2-1; 8 bases line up with TRBD2. The CDR3 has 16 amino acids. Germline CDR1 and CDR2: LNHNV and YYDKDF (reference sequence). With 2 bases clipped from V and 0 bases from J, the junction kept 3 bases outside the gene matches. The CDR3 is CATSRPTSGSYNEQFF. The CDR3 region has the DNA TGTGCCACCAGCAGACCAACTAGCGGCTCCTACAATGAGCAGTTCTTC. Full variable domain (outside the CDR3, taken from reference TRBV15 and TRBJ2-1): DAMVIQNPRYQVTQFGKPVTLSCSQTLNHNVMYWYQQKSSQAPKLLFHYYDKDFNNEADTPDNFQSRRPNTSFCFLDIRSPGLGDTAMYLCATSRPTSGSYNEQFFGPGTRLTVL.

This clonotype was found a few times. The V call is TRBV7-3, the J call TRBJ2-1, with 11 bases aligning to TRBD2. Germline V CDR1 and CDR2: SGHTA, FQGTGA. The CDR3 is 16 residues long. Trimming took 1 base from V and 4 from J; bases not matched to a gene: 3. In DNA form, the CDR3 reads TGTGCCAGCAGCTTAAAGGGACTAGCGGCTTACAATGAGCAGTTCTTC. Its protein product is CASSLKGLAAYNEQFF.

The V call is TRBV5-6, the J call TRBJ2-5; D is uncertain. Trimming shortened V by 4 bases and J by 2 bases, and 3 bases separated the two germline ends. The CDR3 is made up of 11 amino acids. Looked up from germline, CDR1 is SGHDT and CDR2 is YYEEEE. The CDR3 DNA follows: TGTGCCAGCAGCGCTCAAGAGACCCAGTACTTC. Translation: CASSAQETQYF. The whole variable domain, remainder taken from reference TRBV5-6 and TRBJ2-5, is DAGVTQSPTHLIKTRGQQVTLRCSPKSGHDTVSWYQQALGQGPQFIFQYYEEEERQRGNFPDRFSGHQFPNYSSELNVNALLLGDSALYLCASSAQETQYFGPGTRLLVL.

The chain joins TRBV7-9 to TRBJ2-3; D remains unclear. This CDR3 has 14 amino acids. Per the germline V gene, CDR1 is SEHNR and CDR2 is FQNEAQ (reference sequence). Trimming took off 1 base at V and 1 base at J, with 6 bases between the two ends. Here the CDR3 reads CASSLVSGTDTQYF. CDR3 nucleotides: TGTGCCAGCAGCTTAGTCAGCGGCACAGATACGCAGTATTTT.

This clonotype was found a few times. The rearrangement joins TRBV20-1 to TRBJ2-5, with TRBD1 identical over 7 bases. The CDR3 contains 14 residues. Germline V CDR1 and CDR2: DFQATT, SNEGSKA (reference sequence). The ends lost 6 bases at V and 5 bases at J; junction bases unmatched: 12. As DNA, the CDR3 is TGCAGTGCCCAACGGGACAGCCAGACGGAGACCCAGTACTTC. Its protein is CSAQRDSQTETQYF.

This clonotype was found a few times. This sequence joins TRBV7-9 and TRBJ2-5, with 14 bases that match TRBD2. CDR3 length: 17 amino acids. V shed 4 bases, J shed 5 bases, and the junction held 9 bases outside the gene matches. Germline V lookup: CDR1 SEHNR, CDR2 FQNEAQ (reference sequence). The CDR3, as DNA: TGTGCCAGCAGCTCCGGGACTAGCGGGAGTGTCTGGGAGACCCAGTACTTC. Its protein is CASSSGTSGSVWETQYF.

The V and J genes are TRBV20-1 and TRBJ2-7; 7 bases are a match to TRBD1. Germline V gene sequence: CDR1 DFQATT, CDR2 SNEGSKA (reference sequence). V shed 5 bases and J 3 bases; nucleotides not matched to a gene: 7. The CDR3 spans 13 residues. The CDR3 sequence is CSAQKTGFYEQYF. The CDR3 nucleotides are TGCAGTGCTCAAAAGACAGGGTTCTACGAGCAGTACTTC.

This chain joins TRBV4-3 and TRBJ1-2; no firm D call. Trimming took 1 base from V and 0 from J, leaving 12 bases between them. This CDR3 has 16 amino acids. Germline V gene data show CDR1 as LGHNA and CDR2 as YSLEER. CDR3 bases: TGCGCCAGCAGCCAAGGGTTCGGCGGGACTAACTATGGCTACACCTTC. This encodes CASSQGFGGTNYGYTF.

This clonotype appeared once. A junction boundary mismatches the germline segment, possibly from a read error. The rearrangement uses TRBV7-2 and TRBJ1-3; D is unclear. Looked up from germline, CDR1 is SGHTA and CDR2 is FQGNSA. There are 14 residues in the CDR3. The CDR3 sequence is CASSFSRSGNTMYF. DNA of the CDR3: TGTGCCAGCAGCTTTAGTCGCTCTGGAAACACCATGTATTTT.

This clonotype was recorded a few times. The chain combines TRBV6-1 with TRBJ1-5; D possibly corresponds to TRBD1 (5 bases). Germline assignment: CDR1 MNHNS and CDR2 SASEGT. This CDR3 is 15 amino acids long. Trimming cost V 4 bases and J 3 bases, with 13 bases left between them. DNA of the CDR3: TGTGCCAGCAGTGGGGGGTTTTCGGTCAATCAGCCCCAGCATTTT. This gives the protein CASSGGFSVNQPQHF.

The CDR3 spells CASSGGNEQYF. The CDR3 DNA follows: TGTGCCAGCAGTGGGGGGAACGAGCAGTACTTC. V and J are TRBV27 and TRBJ2-7; maybe TRBD2 (6 bases). CDR3 length: 11 residues. V lost 5 bases, J lost 5 bases, and 7 bases lay in between. CDR1 is MNHEY and CDR2 is SMNVEV in the germline V gene (reference sequence).

This clonotype was detected a few times. This rearrangement joins TRBV7-2 to TRBJ2-1; TRBD1 matches 9 bases. This CDR3 is 14 amino acids long. Germline loops: CDR1 SGHTA, CDR2 FQGNSA. Trimming at V came to 5 bases and at J to 3 bases, leaving 2 bases not matched to a gene. CDR3 sequence: CASSPGQGYNEQFF. As DNA, the CDR3 is TGTGCCAGCAGCCCGGGACAGGGCTACAATGAGCAGTTCTTC.

V gene TRBV11-3 combines with J gene TRBJ1-1; the match to TRBD1 covers 7 bases. Looked up from germline, CDR1 is SGHNT and CDR2 is YENEEA. This CDR3 has 15 amino acids. Trimming removed 2 bases from V and 5 bases from J; junction bases left unmatched: 8. The CDR3 loop reads CASSLTQGRGTEAFF. In DNA, the CDR3 is TGTGCCAGCAGCTTAACACAGGGGAGAGGGACTGAAGCTTTCTTT.

The chain links TRBV12-3 or TRBV12-4 to TRBJ2-7, with D possibly matching TRBD2 (5 bases). V shed 6 bases and J shed 0 bases, with 15 bases lying between them. This CDR3 comprises 15 residues. This chain's CDR3 is CASSPAGTLSYEQYF. Written as DNA, the CDR3 is TGTGCCAGCAGCCCCGCGGGCACCCTCTCCTACGAGCAGTACTTC.